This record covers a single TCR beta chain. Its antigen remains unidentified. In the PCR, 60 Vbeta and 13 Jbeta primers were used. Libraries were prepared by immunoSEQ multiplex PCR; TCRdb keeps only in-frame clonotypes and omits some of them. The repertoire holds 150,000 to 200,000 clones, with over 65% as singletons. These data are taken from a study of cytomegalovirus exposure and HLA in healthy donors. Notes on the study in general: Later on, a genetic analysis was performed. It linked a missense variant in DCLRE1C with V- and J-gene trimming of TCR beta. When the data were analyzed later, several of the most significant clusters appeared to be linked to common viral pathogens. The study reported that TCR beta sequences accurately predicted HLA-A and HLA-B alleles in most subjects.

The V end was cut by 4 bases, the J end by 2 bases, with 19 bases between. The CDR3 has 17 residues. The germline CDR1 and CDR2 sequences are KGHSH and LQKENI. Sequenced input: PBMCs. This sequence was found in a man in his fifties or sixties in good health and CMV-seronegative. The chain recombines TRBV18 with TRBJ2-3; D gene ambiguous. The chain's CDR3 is CASSLIPDLGTTDTQYF. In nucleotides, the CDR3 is TGTGCCAGCTCACTCATACCCGATCTAGGAACCACAGATACGCAGTATTTT.